These 12 T cell receptor beta chains came from one sample sequenced in a study of early T cells in non-severe SARS-CoV-2 infection. Using its own MiXCR run on the 5' RACE reads, TCRdb lists one record per CDR3 protein. The table has roughly 12,000 distinct CDR3 sequences, around 5% seen once. The specimen was whole blood. These TCRs come from an adult who was a healthcare worker with PCR-confirmed SARS-CoV-2 infection or an uninfected control (not recorded which).

This clonotype was counted at least ten times. The V and J genes are TRBV10-1 and TRBJ2-1; 9 bases map to TRBD2. V shed 4 bases, J shed 9 bases, and the junction held 4 bases outside the gene matches. The CDR3 extends over 13 amino acids. CDR1 and CDR2 (germline): WNHNN, SYGVQD (reference sequence). This chain's CDR3 is CASSGLAVGEQFF. Here the CDR3 DNA reads TGCGCCAGCAGTGGACTAGCGGTGGGTGAGCAGTTCTTC.

This clonotype was counted only a few times. The chain carries TRBV12-3 or TRBV12-4 and TRBJ2-5; D uncertain. The V end was cut by 1 base, the J end by 8 bases, with 5 bases between. This CDR3 is built from 11 residues. This CDR3 reads CASSLGLTQYF. CDR3 DNA: TGTGCCAGCAGTTTAGGACTTACCCAGTACTTC.

The J gene is TRBJ1-4, the V gene TRBV4-3; 8 nucleotides agree with TRBD1. Germline CDR1 is LGHNA and CDR2 is YSLEER. V lost 3 bases, J lost 4 bases, and 4 bases stayed unmatched. The CDR3 length is 15 residues. In nucleotides, the CDR3 is TGCGCCAGCAGCCAGATGACAGGGGTTAATGAAAAACTGTTTTTT. Translating gives CASSQMTGVNEKLFF.

In its sample, this clonotype was seen many times. The chain joins TRBV20-1 to TRBJ2-6, with D tentatively TRBD2 (5 bases). CDR1 and CDR2 (germline): DFQATT, SNEGSKA (reference sequence). The CDR3 has 15 residues. The germline V and J ends were trimmed by 3 bases and 4 bases, with 13 bases remaining between them. The CDR3 DNA reads as TGCAGTGCTAGGATCGCTGGGAGAGGGGCCAACGTCCTGACTTTC. It codes for CSARIAGRGANVLTF.

This clonotype occurred many times. The rearrangement joins TRBV29-1 to TRBJ2-2, with a possible D match to TRBD1 (5 bases). The CDR3 has 16 residues. Germline V gene sequence: CDR1 SQVTM, CDR2 ANQGSEA. V gave up 2 bases and J gave up 3 bases, with 16 bases separating them. CDR3: CSVERATAIYTGELFF. In DNA, the CDR3 is TGCAGCGTTGAAAGGGCGACAGCCATTTACACCGGGGAGCTGTTTTTT.

This clonotype was detected only a few times. The junction departs from the called germline gene at one end, perhaps through a read error. V is TRBV29-1 and J is TRBJ2-1; the D is unclear. The CDR3 is 14 residues long. The germline gives CDR1 SQVTM, CDR2 ANQGSEA. In DNA, the CDR3 is TGCAGCGTTGTTGAGCGCTTGGTCTTGGGTATTTTGGTCTTC. Amino acids: CSVVERLVLGILVF.

This clonotype was recorded at least ten times. The chain links TRBV7-3 to TRBJ2-6; D ambiguous. The CDR3 is 16 residues long. The germline CDR1 and CDR2 sequences are SGHTA and FQGTGA. Trimming shortened V by 5 bases and J by 1 base, and 12 bases separated the two germline ends. CDR3 in DNA: TGTGCCAGCAGCCCGTCGAGGCATTCTGGGGCCAACGTCCTGACTTTC. Encoded protein: CASSPSRHSGANVLTF.

This clonotype was seen many times. V and J are TRBV20-1 and TRBJ2-1, with TRBD2 as a possible D gene (6 bases). Trimming took 5 bases from V and 4 from J, leaving 15 bases between them. Germline CDR1 is DFQATT and CDR2 is SNEGSKA (reference sequence). This CDR3 has 14 residues. The CDR3 protein is CSALLAPGYNEQFF. DNA of the CDR3: TGCAGTGCTCTACTAGCTCCCGGATACAATGAGCAGTTCTTC.

This clonotype was seen repeatedly, ten times or more. The chain has TRBV20-1 and TRBJ2-7; D gene uncertain. The CDR3 is 14 amino acids. The V end was cut by 3 bases, the J end by 2 bases, with 14 bases between. The germline V gene has CDR1 DFQATT and CDR2 SNEGSKA (reference sequence). CDR3 nucleotides: TGCAGTGCTAGGTTCCAGGAATCTCCCTACGAGCAGTACTTC. It codes for CSARFQESPYEQYF.

Ten or more counts support this clonotype. The rearrangement uses TRBV5-6 and TRBJ2-3, with 8 bases lining up with TRBD1. Germline assignment: CDR1 SGHDT and CDR2 YYEEEE. Trimming took 4 bases from V and 4 from J; bases not matched to a gene: 11. This CDR3 spans 16 amino acids. The CDR3 DNA reads TGTGCCAGCAGCCCACACCAGGGGGCGAGGTCAGATACGCAGTATTTT. Its protein is CASSPHQGARSDTQYF.

This clonotype has ten or more counts. The V call is TRBV2, the J call TRBJ2-5, with D uncertain. This CDR3 is 14 amino acids long. CDR1 is SNHLY and CDR2 is FYNNEI in the germline V gene. Trimming took 3 bases from V and 6 from J, leaving 14 bases between them. CDR3 DNA sequence: TGTGCCAGCAGTGAGATCACAACTGGGAAGACCCAGTACTTC. Amino acid sequence: CASSEITTGKTQYF.

This clonotype is deemed medium-sized. V and J are TRBV10-3 and TRBJ2-3; either TRBD1 or TRBD2 may fit D (5 bases each). V was trimmed by 6 bases and J by 2 bases, leaving 12 bases between them. The CDR3 covers 14 residues. In germline, CDR1 is ENHRY, CDR2 SYGVKD. The CDR3 reads CAIRGTVNTDTQYF. The CDR3 region has the DNA TGTGCCATCAGGGGGACGGTAAACACAGATACGCAGTATTTT.